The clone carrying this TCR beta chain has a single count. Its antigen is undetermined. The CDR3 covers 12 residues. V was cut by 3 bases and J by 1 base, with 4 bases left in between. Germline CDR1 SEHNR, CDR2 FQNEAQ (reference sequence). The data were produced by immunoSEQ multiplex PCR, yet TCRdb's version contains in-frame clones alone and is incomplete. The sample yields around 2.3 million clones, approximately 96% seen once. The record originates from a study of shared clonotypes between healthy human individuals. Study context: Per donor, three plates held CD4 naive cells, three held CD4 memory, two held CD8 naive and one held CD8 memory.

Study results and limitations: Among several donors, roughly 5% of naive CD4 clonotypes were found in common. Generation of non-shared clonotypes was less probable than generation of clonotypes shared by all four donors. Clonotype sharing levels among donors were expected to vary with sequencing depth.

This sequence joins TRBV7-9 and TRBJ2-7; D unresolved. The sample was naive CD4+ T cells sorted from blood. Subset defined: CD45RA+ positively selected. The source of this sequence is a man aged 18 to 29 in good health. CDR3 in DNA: TGTGCCAGCAGCTTCGTATCCTACGAGCAGTACTTC. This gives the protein CASSFVSYEQYF.